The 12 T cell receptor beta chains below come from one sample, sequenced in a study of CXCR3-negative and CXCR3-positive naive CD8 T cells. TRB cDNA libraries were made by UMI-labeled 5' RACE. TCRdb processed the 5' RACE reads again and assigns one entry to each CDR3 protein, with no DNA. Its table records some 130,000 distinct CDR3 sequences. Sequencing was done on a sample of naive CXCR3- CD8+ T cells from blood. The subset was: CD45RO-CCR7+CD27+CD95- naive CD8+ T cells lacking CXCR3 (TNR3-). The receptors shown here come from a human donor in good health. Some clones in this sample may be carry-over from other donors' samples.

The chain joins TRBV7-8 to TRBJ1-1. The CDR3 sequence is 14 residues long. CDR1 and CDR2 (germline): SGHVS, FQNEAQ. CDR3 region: CASSVTSSGTEAFF.

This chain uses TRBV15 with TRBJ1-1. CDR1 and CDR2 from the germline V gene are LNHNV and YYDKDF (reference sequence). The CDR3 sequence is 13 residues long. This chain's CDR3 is CATSRDRTDEAFF.

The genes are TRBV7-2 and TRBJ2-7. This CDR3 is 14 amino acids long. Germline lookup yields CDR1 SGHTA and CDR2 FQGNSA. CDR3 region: CASSYGQGTYEQYF.

CDR3 sequence: CASKGELAVTYEQYF. J is TRBJ2-7 and V is TRBV2; TCRdb selects TRBD2, and the lack of DNA leaves this call unchecked. Per germline, CDR1 SNHLY and CDR2 FYNNEI. This CDR3 is 15 amino acids long.

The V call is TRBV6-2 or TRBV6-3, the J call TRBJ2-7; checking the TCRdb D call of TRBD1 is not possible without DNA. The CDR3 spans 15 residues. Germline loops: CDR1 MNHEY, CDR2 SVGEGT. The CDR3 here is CASSYPTGWGYEQYF.

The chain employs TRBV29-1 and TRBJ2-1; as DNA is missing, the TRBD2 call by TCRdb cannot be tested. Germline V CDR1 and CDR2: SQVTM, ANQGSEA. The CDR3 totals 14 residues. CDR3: CSVSRAETYNEQFF.

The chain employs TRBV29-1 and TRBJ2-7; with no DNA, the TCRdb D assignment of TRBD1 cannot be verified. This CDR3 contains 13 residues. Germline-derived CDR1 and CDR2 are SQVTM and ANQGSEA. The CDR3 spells CSVETGSSYEQYF.

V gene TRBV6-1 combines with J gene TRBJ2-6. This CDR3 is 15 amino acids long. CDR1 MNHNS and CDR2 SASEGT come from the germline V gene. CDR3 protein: CASSEGFSGANVLTF.

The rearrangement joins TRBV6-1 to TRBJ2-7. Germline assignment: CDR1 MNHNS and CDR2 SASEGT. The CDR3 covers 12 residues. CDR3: CVSSDPFYEQYF.

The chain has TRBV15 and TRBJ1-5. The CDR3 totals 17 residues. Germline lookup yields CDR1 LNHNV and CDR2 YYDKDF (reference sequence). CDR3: CATSRDGDGRHNQPQHF.

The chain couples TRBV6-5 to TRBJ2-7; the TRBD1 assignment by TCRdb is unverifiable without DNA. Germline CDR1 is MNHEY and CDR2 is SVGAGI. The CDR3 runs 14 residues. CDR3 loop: CASSYSRDIYEQYF.

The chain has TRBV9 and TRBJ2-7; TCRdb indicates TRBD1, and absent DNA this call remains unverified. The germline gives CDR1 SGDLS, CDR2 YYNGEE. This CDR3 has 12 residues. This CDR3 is CASSPGSYEQYF.